These T cell receptor beta chains were read from a single sample in a study of blood T cell repertoires in COVID-19. Here immunoSEQ multiplex PCR was the method, and the copy in TCRdb shows in-frame clones only, minus some. The sample includes just over 300,000 clones, approximately 90% of them seen just once. What was sequenced was PBMCs or T cells enriched from blood (not recorded which). The receptors come from a woman in her forties who had recovered from COVID-19. CDR3s include the opening cysteine and the closing phenylalanine or tryptophan. D genes are given only for firm matches. Rows give clone size only sometimes, using once, few, many, or a class for an expanded clone.

D gene	clone size	V gene	J gene	CDR3 DNA	CDR3 protein
-	-	TRBV6-5	TRBJ1-2	TGTGCCAGCAGCCTACAGGAATCCTATGGCTACACCTTC	CASSLQESYGYTF
TRBD2	-	TRBV11-3	TRBJ2-1	TGTGCCAGCAGCTTAGCCCTAGCGGGGGACAGCTACAATGAGCAGTTCTTC	CASSLALAGDSYNEQFF
-	-	TRBV7-9	TRBJ2-7	TGTGCCAGCAGCTCGGGGTGGGCAGCCACCCCCTACGAGCAGTACTTC	CASSSGWAATPYEQYF
TRBD2	-	TRBV20-1	TRBJ2-3	TGCAGTGCTAGTCTAGCGGGAGGTAGCACAGATACGCAGTATTTT	CSASLAGGSTDTQYF
-	-	TRBV5-6	TRBJ1-1	TGTGCCAGCTTGGGAGGGAAGGTTACTGAAGCTTTCTTT	CASLGGKVTEAFF
TRBD2	once	TRBV15	TRBJ2-1	TGTGCCACCAGCAGGGGCGGGAGCTCCTACAATGAGCAGTTCTTC	CATSRGGSSYNEQFF
-	once	TRBV10-3	TRBJ2-7	TGTGCCATCAGTTCCGGGGCCTCGGGGGCCTACGAGCAGTACTTC	CAISSGASGAYEQYF
TRBD1	-	TRBV7-2	TRBJ1-2	TGTGCCAGCAGCTTAACAGGGGAAGGCTATGGCTACACCTTC	CASSLTGEGYGYTF
TRBD1	once	TRBV15	TRBJ1-6	TGTGCCACCAGGACGGACAGGGGGCGATTTGTCAGAAATTCACCCCTCCACTTT	CATRTDRGRFVRNSPLHF
-	-	TRBV24-1	TRBJ1-2	TGTGCCACCAGTGATTCCGCGGCAGGGAAGGGAGGTGACTATGGCTACACCTTC	CATSDSAAGKGGDYGYTF
TRBD1	-	TRBV27	TRBJ1-4	TGTGCCAGCAGTTATCAGGGGGCAACTAATGAAAAACTGTTTTTT	CASSYQGATNEKLFF
TRBD1	-	TRBV25-1	TRBJ2-2	TGTGCCAGCAGGACCTGGACAGGGTTTTACACCGGGGAGCTGTTTTTT	CASRTWTGFYTGELFF
-	-	TRBV4-3	TRBJ1-2	TGCGCCAGCAGCCAAGATATCGGGTCCAGGGGCTATGGCTACACCTTC	CASSQDIGSRGYGYTF
-	-	TRBV19	TRBJ1-5	TGTGCCAGTAGTACAGGGAAGGGTTCTAGAAAGAATCAGCCCCAGCATTTT	CASSTGKGSRKNQPQHF
TRBD1	-	TRBV30	TRBJ2-7	TGTGCCTGGCGTTTGGGCTCAGCAGGGGGCCAATACGAGCAGTACTTC	CAWRLGSAGGQYEQYF
-	-	TRBV2	TRBJ1-6	TGTGCCAGCATAAGGCAGGGGAATTCACCCCTCCACTTT	CASIRQGNSPLHF
TRBD1	-	TRBV28	TRBJ1-3	TGTGCCAGCAGCCCTCCCGGACAGGGGTCTGGAAACACCATATATTTT	CASSPPGQGSGNTIYF
TRBD1	-	TRBV7-9	TRBJ2-7	TGTGCCAGCAGCCCGGACAGGGCATCCTACGAGCAGTACTTC	CASSPDRASYEQYF
-	-	TRBV5-1	TRBJ1-1	TGCGCCAGCAGCTTGGGGGCGGCGGGCACTGAAGCTTTCTTT	CASSLGAAGTEAFF
TRBD1	-	TRBV15	TRBJ1-2	TGTGCCACCAGCATTTCAGGGGGCATCACTAACTATGGCTACACCTTC	CATSISGGITNYGYTF
TRBD2	-	TRBV4-3	TRBJ2-1	TGCGCCAGCAGCATCCAGGCCACGGGACTAGCGGGGGCTGGGGTCAATGAGCAGTTCTTC	CASSIQATGLAGAGVNEQFF
-	-	TRBV5-4	TRBJ2-7	TGTGCCAGCAGCTTGGACCGGGGGGCAGGGCGCGAGCAGTACTTC	CASSLDRGAGREQYF
TRBD2	-	TRBV3-1/TRBV3-2	TRBJ2-5	TGTGCCAGCAGCCTAACTAGCGGCGAATGGGAGACCCAGTACTTC	CASSLTSGEWETQYF
-	-	TRBV7-2	TRBJ2-5	TGTGCCAGCAGCTTAGCTGGTTCAGTTCAAGAGACCCAGTACTTC	CASSLAGSVQETQYF
-	-	TRBV27	TRBJ1-5	TGTGCCAGCAGTCCAAACGGGTATAGCAATCAGCCCCAGCATTTT	CASSPNGYSNQPQHF
-	-	TRBV5-1	TRBJ1-1	TGCGCCAGCAGCTTGGATGGGGGCGGAATAAACACTGAAGCTTTCTTT	CASSLDGGGINTEAFF
TRBD1	-	TRBV7-6	TRBJ1-3	TGTGCCAGCAGCTTAGCTCGGGACAGGGGAAACTCAGGAAACACCATATATTTT	CASSLARDRGNSGNTIYF
-	-	TRBV29-1	TRBJ1-3	TGCAGCGTCGGGGGGGGCGTAGGAAACACCATATATTTT	CSVGGGVGNTIYF
-	-	TRBV12-3/TRBV12-4	TRBJ1-5	TGTGCCAGCAGTTGGGGGGACTCCTACTTGCATTTT	CASSWGDSYLHF
-	-	TRBV18	TRBJ1-2	TGTGCCAGCTCACCGGGCGGGATTAACTATGGCTACACCTTC	CASSPGGINYGYTF
-	-	TRBV28	TRBJ1-5	TGTGCCAGCAGTTTTACAGGCGGGGTTTATAGCAATCAGCCCCAGCATTTT	CASSFTGGVYSNQPQHF
-	once	TRBV9	TRBJ2-1	TGTGCCAGCAGCATTATGGACAACTACAATGAGCAGTTCTTC	CASSIMDNYNEQFF
-	-	TRBV21-1	TRBJ1-4	TGTGCCAGCAGCATTCATCACCAGGAGGGGTCAACTAATGAAAAACTGTTTTTT	CASSIHHQEGSTNEKLFF
-	-	TRBV6-2/TRBV6-3	TRBJ2-7	TGTGCCAGCAGTTACACTCGCGGATTCTCCTACGAGCAGTACTTC	CASSYTRGFSYEQYF
-	-	TRBV29-1	TRBJ1-2	TGCAGCGTGCCTGTCCAGAACTATGGCTACACCTTC	CSVPVQNYGYTF
-	-	TRBV6-2/TRBV6-3	TRBJ2-7	TGTGCCAGCAGTTACAATGTACAGGAATATGAGCAGTACTTC	CASSYNVQEYEQYF
-	-	TRBV7-9	TRBJ1-2	TGTGCCAGCAGCTTAGCGACATGGCCCAAGAGCTACACCTTC	CASSLATWPKSYTF
-	few	TRBV23-1	TRBJ2-1	TGCGCCAGCAGTCACAACCGGAGGCAGGTCTTC	CASSHNRRQVF
TRBD1	-	TRBV5-1	TRBJ2-3	TGCGCCAGCAGCATCGGACAGGGGCGGATTTCTTACACAGATACGCAGTATTTT	CASSIGQGRISYTDTQYF
-	-	TRBV15	TRBJ2-7	TGTGCCACCAGCAGAGAGGACATAACCTACGAGCAGTACTTC	CATSREDITYEQYF
-	-	TRBV19	TRBJ1-5	TGTGCCAGTAGTAGACCCGGGTTTAGCAATCAGCCCCAGCATTTT	CASSRPGFSNQPQHF
TRBD2	-	TRBV20-1	TRBJ2-1	TGTCTAGCGGACTTCTACAATGAGCAGTTCTTC	CLADFYNEQFF
TRBD1	once	TRBV19	TRBJ1-6	TGTGCCAGTAGTAGGCGTGCCGGGACAGGGGGCAGGAGCGATTCACCCCTCCACTTT	CASSRRAGTGGRSDSPLHF